These T cell receptor beta chains were read from a single sample in a study of CD8 T cell repertoires and HIV-1 epitope variants. The method was immunoSEQ multiplex PCR; TCRdb's version includes in-frame clones alone and lacks a portion of them. The sample includes about 95,000 clones, roughly 77% seen only once; the top ten take around a quarter. The sample taken for sequencing was uncultured baseline CD8+ T cells from peripheral blood mononuclear cells (PBMCs). The receptor set was obtained from a male donor with HIV. Each CDR3 is given with its conserved first and last residue. A D gene is named only where the DNA matches it firmly. Expanded clones are given a class, and other clones once, few, many or no size at all.

clone_size	d_call	v_call	j_call	cdr3_aa	cdr3_nt
few	TRBD1	TRBV7-8	TRBJ2-3	CASSPRDSSTDTQYF	TGTGCCAGCAGCCCAAGGGACAGTAGCACAGATACGCAGTATTTT
.	TRBD1	TRBV6-1	TRBJ1-2	CASSGQGGYGYTF	TGTGCCAGCAGTGGACAGGGGGGCTATGGCTACACCTTC
.	.	TRBV7-7	TRBJ2-7	CASSPYRVHEQYF	TGTGCTAGCAGCCCCTACCGGGTACACGAGCAGTACTTC
.	TRBD1	TRBV28	TRBJ2-6	CASSSGQGVISGANVLTF	TGTGCCAGCAGTTCCGGACAGGGGGTAATTTCTGGGGCCAACGTCCTGACTTTC
.	.	TRBV7-2	TRBJ1-1	CASSSFVNTEAFF	TGTGCCAGCAGCTCCTTTGTGAACACTGAAGCTTTCTTT
.	.	TRBV7-9	TRBJ2-6	CASSLGPGANVLTF	TGTGCCAGCAGCTTAGGCCCTGGGGCCAACGTCCTGACTTTC
.	.	TRBV27	TRBJ2-6	CASTSGANVLTF	TGTGCCAGCACCTCTGGGGCCAACGTCCTGACTTTC
.	TRBD1	TRBV6-5	TRBJ2-7	CASSYGTGNSYEQYF	TGTGCCAGCAGTTACGGGACAGGGAACTCCTACGAGCAGTACTTC
.	TRBD2	TRBV27	TRBJ2-3	CASSLYALLGRGDLDTQYF	TGTGCCAGCAGTTTATATGCGCTCCTCGGGCGGGGGGATTTAGATACGCAGTATTTT
.	TRBD1	TRBV11-2	TRBJ2-5	CASSPGQGGETQYF	TGTGCCAGCAGCCCTGGACAGGGGGGGGAGACCCAGTACTTC
.	.	TRBV6-5	TRBJ2-7	CASLTGFGEQYF	TGTGCCAGCTTAACAGGGTTCGGAGAGCAGTACTTC
.	.	TRBV5-4	TRBJ2-3	CASSNPSLWKADTQYF	TGTGCCAGCAGCAACCCAAGCCTATGGAAGGCAGATACGCAGTATTTT
.	TRBD1	TRBV28	TRBJ2-1	CASSLPPGVGQDPMPSYNEQFF	TGTGCCAGCAGTTTACCCCCTGGCGTTGGACAGGACCCCATGCCTTCCTACAATGAGCAGTTCTTC
.	.	TRBV11-3	TRBJ2-7	CASSSGGGSEQYF	TGTGCCAGCAGCTCGGGAGGGGGCTCCGAGCAGTACTTC
.	.	TRBV27	TRBJ2-7	CASSLIGRGGQYF	TGTGCCAGCAGTTTAATTGGGCGGGGAGGACAGTACTTC